This T cell receptor (beta chain) is drawn from a study of blood T cell repertoires in COVID-19 (dated by TCRdb to 2020 to 2021). For the study in its entirety: The collaborator samples originated in the United States, Italy and Spain and spanned the acute and convalescent phases of COVID-19. The repertoires were made available in a free public database intended to serve as a resource for research on the immune response to SARS-CoV-2. Deeply sampled blood TCRbeta repertoires from subjects exposed to, actively infected with, or recovered from COVID-19 were included in the dataset. Where HLA class I and class II types were available, the types were taken from metadata supplied by the sample provider, not from assay-based typing. The material from the prospective study consisted of cDNA or gDNA derived from T cells, B-cell-depleted T cells, or PBMCs. Samples came from the ongoing ImmuneRACE study (first 160 participants) plus 1,254 subjects from 6 global collaborators. Sample metadata almost always included a de-identified subject ID, COVID-19 status, age in years and sex.

Overall results and qualifications from the work: Clinical and demographic metadata were provided uncurated, with the amount varying by source and participant.

The immunoSEQ Assay, a bias-controlled multiplex PCR, was used to amplify TCRbeta CDR3 regions from genomic DNA. Concerning the study's data processing: Nucleated cell counts per sample were estimated from amplification of reference gene primers within the assay. To quantify the absolute abundance of each unique TCRbeta CDR3 rearrangement, sequence reads were collapsed and filtered. For each sample, productive Simpson clonality was calculated by taking the square root of Simpson's diversity index across productive rearrangements. TCRdb re-hosts the immuneACCESS table, in-frame sequences only. Its copies lack some clones; in the studies checked, an unresolved V gene accounts for under half of them, and the cause for the rest is not known. The V and J calls and clone size were taken over from that table, and D and trimming were inferred from the DNA. This sample has some 460,000 clones in its table, and nearly 90% of those were observed once. The ten biggest clones cover roughly 2% of the sample.

Via the germline V gene (reference sequence), CDR1 is LGHDT and CDR2 YNNKEL. V ends up 0 bases short and J 3 bases short, with an unmatched junction base count of 3. From the cysteine up to the phenylalanine, the CDR3 has a length of 15 residues. Of the read, only the CDR3 DNA is kept; its 45 bases are in frame from base 1. On this clone: It has no known antigen specificity. Base quality data are lacking; no much larger clone is found one base away.

In the prospective study, participants were about 18 to 100 years old, resided in 24 geographic areas of the United States, and were enrolled through a virtual design. In the prospective study, participants were assigned to cohorts based on the clinical history participants reported in a screening survey and a study questionnaire. Mobile phlebotomists in the prospective study collected whole blood, serum and a nasopharyngeal or oropharyngeal swab from every participant. Participants in the prospective study had the option to provide additional blood draws and questionnaires over an approximately 2-month period. Before DNA extraction, prospective study blood samples were shipped either frozen or at room temperature.

The chain links TRBV3-1 (or the pseudogene TRBV3-2) with TRBJ2-7; 9 bases in the middle match TRBD2. The specimen was PBMCs or T cells enriched from blood (not recorded which). The TCR was taken from a woman aged 18-30 years with acute COVID-19. CDR3 sequence: CASSQDQRGDYEQYF. Read as DNA, the sequence is TGTGCCAGCAGCCAAGATCAGCGGGGGGACTACGAGCAGTACTTC.